A selection of T cell receptor beta chains follows, all from one sample in a study of blood T cells in healthy people across ages. TCRdb independently ran MiXCR on the 5' RACE reads; one entry per CDR3 protein. The data contain about 570,000 distinct CDR3 sequences, about 25% of them singletons. In addition, the sample was reused for a study of T cells of mothers and their children.

The sequenced sample consisted of blood. The receptor source for this set is a boy aged 2 to 10 in good health. Each CDR3 is given without its conserved first and last residue.

J gene: TRBJ2-1
CDR3 length: 13
V gene: TRBV21-1
CDR3 protein: ASSNPPGRSGEQF

J gene: TRBJ2-7
CDR3 length: 12
V gene: TRBV20-1
CDR3 protein: SARGLGGHYEQY

J gene: TRBJ2-3
CDR3 length: 13
V gene: TRBV7-9
CDR3 protein: ASSLRGRSTDTQY

J gene: TRBJ1-5
CDR3 length: 15
V gene: TRBV21-1
CDR3 protein: ASRARSRGGSNQPQH

J gene: TRBJ2-1
CDR3 length: 16
V gene: TRBV3-1
CDR3 protein: ASSQVPLSGQGNNEQF

J gene: TRBJ2-5
CDR3 length: 13
V gene: TRBV9
CDR3 protein: ASSVARDFQETQY

J gene: TRBJ1-1
CDR3 length: 13
V gene: TRBV6-2/TRBV6-3
CDR3 protein: ASSSLATENTEAF

J gene: TRBJ2-7
CDR3 length: 10
V gene: TRBV7-9
CDR3 protein: ASSNIYYEQY

J gene: TRBJ2-7
CDR3 length: 11
V gene: TRBV25-1
CDR3 protein: ASGRAGTYEQY

J gene: TRBJ2-1
CDR3 length: 13
V gene: TRBV10-2
CDR3 protein: ASRIGLAGVNEQF

J gene: TRBJ2-7
CDR3 length: 14
V gene: TRBV25-1
CDR3 protein: ASSEQGGARAYEQY

J gene: TRBJ1-5
CDR3 length: 11
V gene: TRBV2
CDR3 protein: ASSGDTGQPQH

J gene: TRBJ2-6
CDR3 length: 12
V gene: TRBV2
CDR3 protein: ASNQRLLTNVLT

J gene: TRBJ2-5
CDR3 length: 10
V gene: TRBV20-1
CDR3 protein: SARVPGETQY

J gene: TRBJ1-2
CDR3 length: 10
V gene: TRBV20-1
CDR3 protein: SARDGTHGYT

J gene: TRBJ2-3
CDR3 length: 13
V gene: TRBV3-1
CDR3 protein: ASSPGTGVSLSQY

J gene: NA
CDR3 length: 8
V gene: TRBV7-9
CDR3 protein: AIETGEQF

J gene: TRBJ2-5
CDR3 length: 13
V gene: TRBV11-1
CDR3 protein: ASSPTPRTEETQY

J gene: TRBJ2-7
CDR3 length: 10
V gene: TRBV3-1
CDR3 protein: ASSQDGAEQY

J gene: NA
CDR3 length: 14
V gene: TRBV6-1
CDR3 protein: ASRAYRQGSQETQY

J gene: TRBJ2-4
CDR3 length: 12
V gene: TRBV10-3
CDR3 protein: ASEPGQGTNIQY

J gene: NA
CDR3 length: 14
V gene: TRBV15
CDR3 protein: ATSRDGGQSSYEQY

J gene: TRBJ2-4
CDR3 length: 10
V gene: TRBV25-1
CDR3 protein: ASTFGKNIQY

J gene: TRBJ2-7
CDR3 length: 13
V gene: TRBV7-9
CDR3 protein: ASSFPSQGAYEQY

J gene: TRBJ2-5
CDR3 length: 13
V gene: TRBV5-1
CDR3 protein: ASSPVLREQETQY

J gene: NA
CDR3 length: 14
V gene: TRBV5-6
CDR3 protein: ASSLEFRVSYNEQF

J gene: TRBJ2-5
CDR3 length: 13
V gene: TRBV5-1
CDR3 protein: ASSLAWRGSETQY

J gene: TRBJ2-5
CDR3 length: 12
V gene: TRBV7-2
CDR3 protein: ASSPGPTIETQY

J gene: TRBJ2-1
CDR3 length: 15
V gene: TRBV20-1
CDR3 protein: SAAGLAGVLSYNEQF

J gene: TRBJ2-1
CDR3 length: 12
V gene: TRBV7-2
CDR3 protein: ASRRKQGAYEQF

J gene: TRBJ1-1
CDR3 length: 12
V gene: TRBV2
CDR3 protein: ASNKMTGGTEAF

J gene: TRBJ2-7
CDR3 length: 15
V gene: TRBV12-3/TRBV12-4
CDR3 protein: ASSFATSGRSAYEQY

J gene: TRBJ2-7
CDR3 length: 12
V gene: TRBV27
CDR3 protein: ASSAPGASYEQY

J gene: TRBJ2-7
CDR3 length: 16
V gene: TRBV29-1
CDR3 protein: SVEDLPNPDRLTYEQY

J gene: TRBJ1-6
CDR3 length: 12
V gene: TRBV14
CDR3 protein: ASSQFTGNSPLH

J gene: TRBJ2-5
CDR3 length: 11
V gene: TRBV11-3
CDR3 protein: ASSADPKETQY

J gene: TRBJ1-4
CDR3 length: 17
V gene: TRBV25-1
CDR3 protein: ASSSPPGQGVDKGEKLF

J gene: TRBJ2-6
CDR3 length: 16
V gene: TRBV4-3
CDR3 protein: ASSQEGLAGTGANVLT

J gene: TRBJ2-2
CDR3 length: 17
V gene: TRBV27
CDR3 protein: ASSFPTSGAASNTGELF

J gene: TRBJ2-7
CDR3 length: 11
V gene: TRBV27
CDR3 protein: ASRDRLGYEQY

J gene: TRBJ2-5
CDR3 length: 13
V gene: TRBV10-2
CDR3 protein: ASSETGPWQETQY

J gene: TRBJ2-5
CDR3 length: 14
V gene: TRBV12-3/TRBV12-4
CDR3 protein: ASSSRSGRAEETQY

J gene: TRBJ2-5
CDR3 length: 10
V gene: TRBV15
CDR3 protein: ATSRVGETQY

J gene: TRBJ2-1
CDR3 length: 10
V gene: TRBV7-9
CDR3 protein: ASSFVGGEQF

J gene: TRBJ1-1
CDR3 length: 8
V gene: TRBV29-1
CDR3 protein: SVVVGEAF

J gene: NA
CDR3 length: 11
V gene: TRBV4-1
CDR3 protein: ASSQDGGYEQY

J gene: TRBJ1-3
CDR3 length: 13
V gene: TRBV3-1
CDR3 protein: ASSRKGQGANTIY

J gene: TRBJ2-1
CDR3 length: 12
V gene: TRBV20-1
CDR3 protein: SASRPGTSNEQF

J gene: TRBJ2-7
CDR3 length: 12
V gene: TRBV7-2
CDR3 protein: ASSFGTSVSEQY

J gene: TRBJ2-1
CDR3 length: 13
V gene: TRBV20-1
CDR3 protein: SASGLAGYTNEQF

J gene: TRBJ2-3
CDR3 length: 14
V gene: TRBV7-2
CDR3 protein: ASSLNRGASTDTQY

J gene: TRBJ2-7
CDR3 length: 13
V gene: TRBV10-3
CDR3 protein: AVSEFGGGSYEQY

J gene: TRBJ2-3
CDR3 length: 13
V gene: TRBV28
CDR3 protein: ASSSGTGHTDTQY

J gene: TRBJ1-1
CDR3 length: 13
V gene: TRBV3-1
CDR3 protein: ASSPRSTANTEAF